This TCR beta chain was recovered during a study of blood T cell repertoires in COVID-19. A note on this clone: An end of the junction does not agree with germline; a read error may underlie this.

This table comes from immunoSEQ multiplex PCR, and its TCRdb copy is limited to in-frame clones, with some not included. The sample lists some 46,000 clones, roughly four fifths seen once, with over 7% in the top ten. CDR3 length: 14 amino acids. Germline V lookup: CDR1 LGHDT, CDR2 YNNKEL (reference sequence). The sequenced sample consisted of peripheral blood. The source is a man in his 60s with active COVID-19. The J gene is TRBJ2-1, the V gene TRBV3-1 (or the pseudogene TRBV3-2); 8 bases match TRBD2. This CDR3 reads CVSFLSGSGDEQFF. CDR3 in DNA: TGTGTCAGCTTTTTGAGCGGGAGTGGGGATGAGCAGTTCTTC.